This TCR beta chain was documented in a study of cytomegalovirus exposure and HLA in healthy donors. About this clone itself: Antigen: not known.

This CDR3 has 12 residues. CDR1 is GTSNPN, CDR2 SVGIG, per germline (reference sequence). Trimming removed 7 bases from V and 2 bases from J; junction bases left unmatched: 3. 60 Vbeta and 13 Jbeta primers were used in PCR. Assay used: immunoSEQ multiplex PCR; TCRdb lists only in-frame clones, some missing. The data show about 170,000 clones, less than 80% seen once. Study-wide results and limits: CMV serostatus was the sole immune exposure information available.

The V call is TRBV30, the J call TRBJ2-7; 9 nucleotides line up with TRBD1. The receptor comes from a female donor in good health and CMV-seronegative. The material sequenced was PBMCs. In nucleotides, the CDR3 is TGTGCCTCTGACAGGGGGACCTACGAGCAGTACTTC. Protein sequence: CASDRGTYEQYF. The entire variable domain, with the rest obtained from reference TRBV30 and TRBJ2-7, is as follows: SQTIHQWPATLVQPVGSPLSLECTVEGTSNPNLYWYRQAAGRGLQLLFYSVGIGQISSEVPQNLSASRPQDRQFILSSKKLLLSDSGFYLCASDRGTYEQYFGPGTRLTVT.